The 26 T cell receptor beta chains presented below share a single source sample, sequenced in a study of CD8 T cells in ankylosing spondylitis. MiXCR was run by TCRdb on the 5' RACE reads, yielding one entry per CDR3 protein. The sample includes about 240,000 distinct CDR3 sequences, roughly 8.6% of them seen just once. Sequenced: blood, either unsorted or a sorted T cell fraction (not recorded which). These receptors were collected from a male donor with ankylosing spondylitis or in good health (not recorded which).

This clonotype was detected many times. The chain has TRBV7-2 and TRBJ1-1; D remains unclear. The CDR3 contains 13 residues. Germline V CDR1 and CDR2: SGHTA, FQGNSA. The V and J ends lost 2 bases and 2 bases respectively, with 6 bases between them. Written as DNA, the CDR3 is TGTGCCAGCAGCTTACAGACTAACACTGAAGCTTTCTTT. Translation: CASSLQTNTEAFF. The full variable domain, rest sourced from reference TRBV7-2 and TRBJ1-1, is GAGVSQSPSNKVTEKGKDVELRCDPISGHTALYWYRQSLGQGLEFLIYFQGNSAPDKSGLPSDRFSAERTGGSVSTLTIQRTQQEDSAVYLCASSLQTNTEAFFGQGTRLTVV.

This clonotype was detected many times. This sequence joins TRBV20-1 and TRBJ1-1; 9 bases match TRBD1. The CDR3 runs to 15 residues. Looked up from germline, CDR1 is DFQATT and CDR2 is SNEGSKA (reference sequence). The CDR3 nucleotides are TGCAGCGTCCGGACAGGGGTCACCATGAACACTGAAGCTTTCTTT. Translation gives CSVRTGVTMNTEAFF.

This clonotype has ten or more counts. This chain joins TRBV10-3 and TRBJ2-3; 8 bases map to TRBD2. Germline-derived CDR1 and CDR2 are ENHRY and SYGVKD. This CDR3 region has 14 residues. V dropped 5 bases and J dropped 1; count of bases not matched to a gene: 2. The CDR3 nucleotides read TGTGCCATCAGTCGAGCGGGGGGCACAGATACGCAGTATTTT. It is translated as CAISRAGGTDTQYF.

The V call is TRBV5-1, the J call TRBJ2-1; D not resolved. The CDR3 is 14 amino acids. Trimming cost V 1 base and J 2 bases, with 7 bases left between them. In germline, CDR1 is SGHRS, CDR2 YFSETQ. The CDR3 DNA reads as TGCGCCAGCAGCTTGAGAGCAACCTACAATGAGCAGTTCTTC. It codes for CASSLRATYNEQFF.

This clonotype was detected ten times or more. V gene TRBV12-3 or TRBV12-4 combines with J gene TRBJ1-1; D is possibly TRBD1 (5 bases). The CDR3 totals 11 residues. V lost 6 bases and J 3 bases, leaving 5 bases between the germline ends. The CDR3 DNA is TGTGCCAGCAGGGGGGACACTGAAGCTTTCTTT. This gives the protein CASRGDTEAFF.

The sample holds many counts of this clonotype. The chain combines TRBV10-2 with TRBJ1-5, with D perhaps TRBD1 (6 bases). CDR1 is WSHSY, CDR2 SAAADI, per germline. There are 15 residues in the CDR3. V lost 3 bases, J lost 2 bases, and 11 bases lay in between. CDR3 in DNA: TGCGCCAGCAGTGACAGGGGCTCAGGCAATCAGCCCCAGCATTTT. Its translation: CASSDRGSGNQPQHF.

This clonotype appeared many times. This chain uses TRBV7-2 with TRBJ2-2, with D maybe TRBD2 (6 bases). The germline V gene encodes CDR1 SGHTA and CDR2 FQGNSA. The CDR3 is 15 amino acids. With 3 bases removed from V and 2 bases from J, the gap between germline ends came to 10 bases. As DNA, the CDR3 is TGTGCCAGCAGCTTGAGTGCGGGAAACACCGGGGAGCTGTTTTTT. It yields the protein CASSLSAGNTGELFF.

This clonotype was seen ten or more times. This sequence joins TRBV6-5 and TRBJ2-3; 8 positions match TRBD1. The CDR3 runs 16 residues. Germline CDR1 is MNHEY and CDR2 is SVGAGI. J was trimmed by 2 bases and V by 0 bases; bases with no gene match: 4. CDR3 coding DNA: TGTGCCAGCAGTTACTCGGGCAGGGGGCCCACAGATACGCAGTATTTT. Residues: CASSYSGRGPTDTQYF.

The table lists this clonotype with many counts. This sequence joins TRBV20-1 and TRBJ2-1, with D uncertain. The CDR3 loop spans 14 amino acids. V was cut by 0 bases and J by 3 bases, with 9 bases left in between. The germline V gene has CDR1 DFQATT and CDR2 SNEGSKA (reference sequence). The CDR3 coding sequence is TGCAGTGCTAGAGATAGGGCGGTCTACAATGAGCAGTTCTTC. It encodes CSARDRAVYNEQFF.

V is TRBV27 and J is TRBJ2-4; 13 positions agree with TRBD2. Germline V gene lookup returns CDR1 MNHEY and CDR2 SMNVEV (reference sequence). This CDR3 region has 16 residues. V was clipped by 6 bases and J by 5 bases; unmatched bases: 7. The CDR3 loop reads CASRPRLAGGENIQYF. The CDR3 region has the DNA TGTGCCAGCAGACCCCGACTAGCGGGAGGTGAAAACATTCAGTACTTC.

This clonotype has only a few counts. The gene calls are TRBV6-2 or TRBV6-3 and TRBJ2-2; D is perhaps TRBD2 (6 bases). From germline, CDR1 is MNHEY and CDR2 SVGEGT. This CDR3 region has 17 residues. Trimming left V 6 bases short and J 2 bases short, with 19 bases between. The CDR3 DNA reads TGTGCCAGCAGACCCCCGGGACTTCCAGATAACACCGGGGAGCTGTTTTTT. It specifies CASRPPGLPDNTGELFF.

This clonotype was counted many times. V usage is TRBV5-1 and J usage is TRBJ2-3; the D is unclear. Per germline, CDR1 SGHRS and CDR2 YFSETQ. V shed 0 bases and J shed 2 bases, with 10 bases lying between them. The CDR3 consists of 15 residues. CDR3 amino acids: CASSLADRPTDTQYF. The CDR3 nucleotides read TGCGCCAGCAGCTTGGCCGATAGGCCCACAGATACGCAGTATTTT.

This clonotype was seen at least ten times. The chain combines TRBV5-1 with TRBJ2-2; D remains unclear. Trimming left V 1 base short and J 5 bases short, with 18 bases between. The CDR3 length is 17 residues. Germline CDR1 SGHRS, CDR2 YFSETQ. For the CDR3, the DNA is TGCGCCAGCAGCTTGATCAGTGTCTCCTCAAGGACCGGGGAGCTGTTTTTT. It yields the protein CASSLISVSSRTGELFF.

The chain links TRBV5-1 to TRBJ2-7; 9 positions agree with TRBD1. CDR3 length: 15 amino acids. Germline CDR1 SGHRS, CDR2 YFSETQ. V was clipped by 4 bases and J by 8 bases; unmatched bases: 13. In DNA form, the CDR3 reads TGCGCCAGCAGCGACGTGAGGGACAGGGATCTCAAGCAGTACTTC. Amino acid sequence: CASSDVRDRDLKQYF.

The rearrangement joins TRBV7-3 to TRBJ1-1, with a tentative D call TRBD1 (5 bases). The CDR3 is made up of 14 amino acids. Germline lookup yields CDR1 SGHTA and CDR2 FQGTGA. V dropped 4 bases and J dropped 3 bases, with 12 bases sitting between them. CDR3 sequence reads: CASSSGPLDTEAFF. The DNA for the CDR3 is TGTGCCAGCAGCTCGGGACCCCTCGACACTGAAGCTTTCTTT.

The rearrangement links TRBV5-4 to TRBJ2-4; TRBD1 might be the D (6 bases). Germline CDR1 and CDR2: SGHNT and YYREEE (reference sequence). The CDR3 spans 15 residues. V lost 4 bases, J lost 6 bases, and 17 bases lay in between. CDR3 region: CASSPQGQVGNIQYF. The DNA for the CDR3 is TGTGCCAGCAGCCCCCAGGGGCAGGTTGGAAACATTCAGTACTTC.

The CDR3 bases are TGCAGTGCGGAACTAGCGGGGGGGCTAAATGAGCAGTTCTTC. Protein: CSAELAGGLNEQFF. The chain uses TRBV20-1 and TRBJ2-1, with TRBD2 matching 13 bases. CDR3 length: 14 residues. Germline CDR1 DFQATT, CDR2 SNEGSKA (reference sequence). V was pared by 6 bases and J by 7 bases, with 6 bases of the junction left unmatched.

The CDR3 nucleotides are TGTGCCACCAGCAGAGATGAGACCCAGTACTTC. Its protein is CATSRDETQYF. This rearrangement joins TRBV15 to TRBJ2-5; unclear D gene. Trimming pared 0 bases from V and 5 bases from J, leaving 1 base between. Germline V gene data show CDR1 as LNHNV and CDR2 as YYDKDF (reference sequence). CDR3 length: 11 residues.

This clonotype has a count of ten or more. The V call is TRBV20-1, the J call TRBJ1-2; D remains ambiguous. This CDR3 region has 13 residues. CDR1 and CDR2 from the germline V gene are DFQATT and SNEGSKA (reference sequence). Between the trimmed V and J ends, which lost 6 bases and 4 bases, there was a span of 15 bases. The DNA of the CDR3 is TGCAGTGCCCCCCGGAGGGAGGGCTATGGCTACACCTTC. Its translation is CSAPRREGYGYTF.

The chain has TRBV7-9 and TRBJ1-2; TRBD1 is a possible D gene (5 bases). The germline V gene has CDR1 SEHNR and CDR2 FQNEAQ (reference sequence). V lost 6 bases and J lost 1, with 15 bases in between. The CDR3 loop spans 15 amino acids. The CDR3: CASRGPAGINYGYTF. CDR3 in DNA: TGTGCCAGCAGGGGGCCCGCAGGCATTAACTATGGCTACACCTTC.

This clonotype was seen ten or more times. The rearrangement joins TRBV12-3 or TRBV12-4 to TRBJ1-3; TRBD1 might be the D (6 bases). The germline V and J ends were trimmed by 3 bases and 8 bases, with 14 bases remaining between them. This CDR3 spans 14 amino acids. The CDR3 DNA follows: TGTGCCAGCAGTTTCGGGCGGGGGCAGGACACCATATATTTT. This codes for CASSFGRGQDTIYF.

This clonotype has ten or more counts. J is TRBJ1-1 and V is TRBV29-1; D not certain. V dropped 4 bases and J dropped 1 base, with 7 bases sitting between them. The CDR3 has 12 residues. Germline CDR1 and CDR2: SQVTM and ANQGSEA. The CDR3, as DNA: TGCAGCGTTGCCAAGGGGAACACTGAAGCTTTCTTT. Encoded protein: CSVAKGNTEAFF. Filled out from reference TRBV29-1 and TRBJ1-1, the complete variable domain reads SAVISQKPSRDICQRGTSLTIQCQVDSQVTMMFWYRQQPGQSLTLIATANQGSEATYESGFVIDKFPISRPNLTFSTLTVSNMSPEDSSIYLCSVAKGNTEAFFGQGTRLTVV.

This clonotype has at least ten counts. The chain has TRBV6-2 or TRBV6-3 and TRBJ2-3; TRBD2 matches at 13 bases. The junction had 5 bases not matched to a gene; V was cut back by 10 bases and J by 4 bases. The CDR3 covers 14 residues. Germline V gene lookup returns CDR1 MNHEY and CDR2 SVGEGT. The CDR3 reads CATTGLAGSDTQYF. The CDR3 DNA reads TGTGCCACTACGGGACTAGCGGGGTCAGATACGCAGTATTTT.

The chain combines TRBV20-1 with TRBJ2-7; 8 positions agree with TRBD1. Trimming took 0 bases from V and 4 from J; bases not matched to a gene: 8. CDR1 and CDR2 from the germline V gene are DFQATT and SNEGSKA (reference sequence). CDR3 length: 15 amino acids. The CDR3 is CSARDPGTGEYEQYF. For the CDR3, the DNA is TGCAGTGCTAGAGATCCCGGGACAGGAGAATACGAGCAGTACTTC.

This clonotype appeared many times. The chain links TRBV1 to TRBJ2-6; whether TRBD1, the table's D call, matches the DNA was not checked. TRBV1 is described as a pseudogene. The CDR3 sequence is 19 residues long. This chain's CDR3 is CTSSQRWTGSSVGANVLTF. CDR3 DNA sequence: TGCACCAGCAGCCAGCGGTGGACAGGGTCTTCCGTTGGGGCCAACGTCCTGACTTTC.

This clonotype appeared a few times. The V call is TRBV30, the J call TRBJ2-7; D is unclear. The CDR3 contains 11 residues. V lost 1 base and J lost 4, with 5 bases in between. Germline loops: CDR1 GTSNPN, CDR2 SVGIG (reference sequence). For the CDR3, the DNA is TGTGCCTGGAGTGATAGGTACGAGCAGTACTTC. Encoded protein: CAWSDRYEQYF.